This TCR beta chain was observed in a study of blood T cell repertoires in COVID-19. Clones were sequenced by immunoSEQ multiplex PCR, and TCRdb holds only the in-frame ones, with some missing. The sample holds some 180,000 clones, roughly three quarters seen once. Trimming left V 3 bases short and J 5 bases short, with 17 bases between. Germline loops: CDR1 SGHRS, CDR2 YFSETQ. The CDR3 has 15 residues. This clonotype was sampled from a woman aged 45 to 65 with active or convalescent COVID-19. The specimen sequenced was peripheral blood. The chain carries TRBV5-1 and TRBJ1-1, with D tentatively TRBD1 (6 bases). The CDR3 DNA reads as TGCGCCAGCAGCTCGATACAGGGATGGCGGACTGAAGCTTTCTTT. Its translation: CASSSIQGWRTEAFF.